These 18 T cell receptor beta chains were sequenced from one sample in a study of tissue T cells after allogeneic stem cell transplantation. Libraries were prepared by immunoSEQ multiplex PCR; TCRdb keeps only in-frame clonotypes and omits some of them. Here the sample spans approximately 45,000 clones, about 73% being singletons. The specimen was sorted cells pooled from one or two spleens. These receptors came from a pool of C57BL/6 mice in good health.

Regarding this clone: The listed genes are named as in mouse. The DNA ends 1 residue before the CDR3 does, and the rest of the CDR3 is filled in from the germline J gene. The chain links TRBV13-2 to TRBJ2-4; no clear D. The CDR3 spans 15 residues. Looked up from germline, CDR1 is NNHNN and CDR2 is SYGAGS (reference sequence). Trimming removed 0 bases at V and 3 bases at J, with 11 bases between. The CDR3 DNA, read in part, is TGTGCCAGCGGTGATGCACGGAAGAGACAAAACACCTTGTAC. This sequence encodes CASGDARKRQNTLY. The entire CDR3 is CASGDARKRQNTLYF.

In the case of this clone: These gene names are mouse names. The read is 1 residue too short to cover the CDR3 end, so that end is filled in from the germline J gene. The J gene is TRBJ2-3, the V gene TRBV15; 13 positions match TRBD2. Germline-derived CDR1 and CDR2 are SGHND and FRSKSL. The CDR3 extends over 14 amino acids. V lost 6 bases, J lost 6 bases, and 3 bases stayed unmatched. The sequenced CDR3 bases are TGTGCCAGCAGGGACTGGGGGGGCGCTGAAACGCTGTAT. It encodes CASRDWGGAETLY. The entire CDR3 is CASRDWGGAETLYF.

A remark on this clone: Each gene name is a mouse one. The read terminates 1 residue ahead of where the CDR3 ends, so the germline J gene completes it. This chain links TRBV21 with TRBJ2-3, with D maybe TRBD1 (6 bases). TRBV21 is flagged as an ORF with uncertain function. CDR3 length equals 11 residues. Between the trimmed V and J ends, which lost 7 bases and 5 bases, there was a span of 7 bases. CDR3: CASMDRETLYF. Incomplete CDR3 DNA: TGTGCTAGCATGGACAGAGAAACGCTGTAT.

Note on this clone: Gene names and germline match the mouse. The CDR3 end lies 1 residue beyond the end of the read and is filled in from the germline J gene. The gene calls are TRBV15 and TRBJ2-5; D ambiguous. The V and J ends lost 1 base and 7 bases respectively, with 9 bases between them. The CDR3 contains 13 residues. CDR1 and CDR2 from the germline V gene are SGHND and FRSKSL. The sequenced part of the CDR3 DNA is TGTGCCAGCAGTTTAGAGGGCAGCCACACCCAGTAC. The encoded protein is CASSLEGSHTQY. In full, the CDR3 is CASSLEGSHTQYF.

A remark on this clone: Genes and germline come from the mouse. The CDR3 end falls 1 residue outside the read, so it is completed with the germline J gene. The chain carries TRBV24 and TRBJ2-3; D possibly matches TRBD1 or TRBD2 (5 bases each). The CDR3 contains 17 residues. V was pared by 1 base and J by 0 bases, with 14 bases between. Germline loops: CDR1 KGHTA, CDR2 FRNEEI. CDR3 bases read: TGTGCCAGCAGTCTGTTAAGGGGCGCGCCTAGTGCAGAAACGCTGTAT. As protein: CASSLLRGAPSAETLY. The entire CDR3 is CASSLLRGAPSAETLYF.

Turning to this clone: Mouse gene names apply. Read sequence stops 1 residue before the CDR3 end, and the germline J gene provides the missing end. The J gene is TRBJ2-1, the V gene TRBV16, with D possibly matching TRBD1 (6 bases). The V end was cut by 5 bases, the J end by 0 bases, with 11 bases between. Germline V gene data show CDR1 as SGHSA and CDR2 as FRNQAP. This CDR3 region has 15 residues. This chain's CDR3 is CASSPRDNNYAEQFF. Incomplete CDR3 DNA: TGTGCAAGCAGCCCCCGGGACAATAACTATGCTGAGCAGTTC.

Notes on this clone: The genes and germline here are from mouse. The read comes to an end 1 residue before the CDR3 does, leaving the germline J gene to fill in the end. V is TRBV26 and J is TRBJ1-4; D is undetermined. Germline V gene data show CDR1 as KGHPV and CDR2 as FQNQEV (reference sequence). The CDR3 is made up of 12 amino acids. Trimming took off 2 bases at V and 7 bases at J, with 5 bases between the two ends. The part of the CDR3 DNA that was read is TGTGCCAGCAGTCTGGAGGGCGAAAGATTATTT. Its protein is CASSLEGERLF. The full CDR3 sequence reads CASSLEGERLFF.

With respect to this clone: The germline and genes are mouse ones. The read ends 1 residue shy of where the CDR3 ends; the end is completed using the germline J gene. The chain uses TRBV12-1 and TRBJ1-3; the D gene is possibly TRBD1 (5 bases). This CDR3 has 14 amino acids. V was shortened by 2 bases and J by 4 bases, with 11 bases between the two germline ends. From germline, CDR1 is SGHSN and CDR2 HYEKVE. The sequenced CDR3 bases are TGTGCCAGCTCTCGCCGGGAGGGGGGAAATACGCTCTAT. Translation: CASSRREGGNTLY. The CDR3, in full, reads CASSRREGGNTLYF.

This clone was observed a handful of times. Here the gene names and germline are mouse. Coverage ceases 1 residue before the CDR3 finishes, and the germline J gene fills in the end. This specimen includes other DNA sequences encoding the same CDR3. V and J are TRBV2 and TRBJ1-4; D may be TRBD1 (5 bases). Trimming took 1 base from V and 0 from J, leaving 6 bases between them. The CDR3 sequence is 15 residues long. The germline gives CDR1 LGHNA, CDR2 YSYQKL. The CDR3 bases that were read are TGTGCCAGCAGCCAAGGACAGTTTTCCAACGAAAGATTATTT. It yields the protein CASSQGQFSNERLF. The full CDR3 protein reads CASSQGQFSNERLFF.

For this clone: The listed genes are named as in mouse. The read halts 1 residue ahead of the CDR3 end, with the missing end drawn from the germline J gene. The chain is built from TRBV3 and TRBJ2-1; D gene uncertain. V was cut by 0 bases and J by 4 bases, with 4 bases left in between. This CDR3 has 13 residues. The germline gives CDR1 SNHLY, CDR2 FYNGKV (reference sequence). CDR3 sequence reads: CASSLAGYAEQFF. CDR3 bases read: TGTGCCAGCAGCTTAGCCGGGTATGCTGAGCAGTTC.

Details on this clone: The gene symbols are mouse symbols. CDR3 bases read: TGTGCCTGGAGCCCCGGGACAGGGAATGCTGAGCAGTTC. Its translation is CAWSPGTGNAEQF. The full CDR3 reads CAWSPGTGNAEQFF. This chain connects TRBV31 to TRBJ2-1, with 9 bases aligning to TRBD1. The read terminates 1 residue before the CDR3 end, so the remaining end is supplied by the germline J gene. This CDR3 is built from 14 residues. Per the germline V gene, CDR1 is GKSSPN and CDR2 is SITVG. Germline trimming cut 3 bases from V and 5 bases from J; bases unmatched to any gene: 5.

To note about this clone: These gene names are mouse names. The read is 1 residue too short to cover the CDR3 end, so that end is filled in from the germline J gene. The V and J genes are TRBV2 and TRBJ2-5; D not certain. The germline CDR1 and CDR2 sequences are LGHNA and YSYQKL. V lost 0 bases, J lost 0 bases, and 7 bases lay in between. This CDR3 has 15 residues. CDR3 amino acids: CASSQDNSNQDTQYF. The DNA read from the CDR3 is TGTGCCAGCAGCCAAGATAACAGTAACCAAGACACCCAGTAC.

A note on this clone: Germline and genes here are mouse. The read ends 1 residue early relative to the CDR3; the germline J gene fills the gap. The chain recombines TRBV4 with TRBJ2-7; D call uncertain. Germline V gene sequence: CDR1 LGHDT, CDR2 YNNKQL (reference sequence). The length of the CDR3 is 8 residues. Trimming removed 11 bases from V and 7 bases from J, with 6 bases in between. The part of the CDR3 DNA that was read is TGTGCCGCGGGGGAACAGTAC. Protein: CAAGEQY. The entire CDR3 is CAAGEQYF.

Comment on this clone: Gene labels here are mouse ones. The read ends 1 residue early relative to the CDR3; the germline J gene fills the gap. The rearrangement joins TRBV13-1 to TRBJ2-4; TRBD2 matches 13 bases. CDR1 and CDR2 (germline): NSHNY, SYGAGN. This CDR3 contains 17 residues. After removal of 3 bases from V and 0 bases from J, the junction contained 4 bases not matched to a gene. The sequenced part of the CDR3 DNA is TGTGCCAGCAGTGGGACTGGGGGGGCGCGGAGTCAAAACACCTTGTAC. Translated: CASSGTGGARSQNTLY. In full, the CDR3 is CASSGTGGARSQNTLYF.

Turning to this clone: All gene names here are mouse names. The read finishes 1 residue shy of the CDR3 end, and the germline J gene is used to complete it. The chain recombines TRBV12-2 with TRBJ1-5; unclear D gene. The CDR3 length is 11 residues. Trimming shortened V by 0 bases and J by 6 bases, and 2 bases separated the two germline ends. From germline, CDR1 is SGHLS and CDR2 HYDKME. CDR3 sequence reads: CASSLRQAPLF. CDR3 DNA, as far as it was read: TGTGCCAGCTCTCTCCGCCAGGCTCCGCTT.

In the case of this clone: Genes and germline are mouse. The missing CDR3 end, 1 residue past where the read stops, is filled in from the germline J gene. This chain joins TRBV19 and TRBJ2-7; 9 nucleotides match TRBD2. V shed 5 bases and J 0 bases; nucleotides not matched to a gene: 6. The CDR3 has 15 residues. Germline CDR1 and CDR2: FNHDT and SITEND (reference sequence). The CDR3 loop is CASSPTGGHSYEQYF. The sequenced part of the CDR3 DNA is TGTGCCAGCAGCCCTACTGGGGGGCACTCCTATGAACAGTAC.

Worth noting for this clone: Gene names refer to mouse genes. With the read ending 1 residue before the CDR3 end, the germline J gene is used to fill in that end. Additional DNA sequences in this sample encode the identical CDR3. The chain joins TRBV14 to TRBJ2-2; D ambiguous. Germline values: CDR1 SGHDT, CDR2 FRDEAV. Trimming left V 1 base short and J 4 bases short, with 2 bases between. The CDR3 contains 12 residues. The DNA read from the CDR3 is TGTGCCAGCAGTTTCAGCACCGGGCAGCTCTAC. Translating it yields CASSFSTGQLY. The entire CDR3 protein reads CASSFSTGQLYF.

Comment on this clone: Genes and germline come from the mouse. The read terminates 1 residue ahead of where the CDR3 ends, so the germline J gene completes it. The chain uses TRBV14 and TRBJ2-7; 8 bases map to TRBD1. Germline assignment: CDR1 SGHDT and CDR2 FRDEAV. V was pared by 2 bases and J by 6 bases, with 4 bases of the junction left unmatched. The CDR3 is 13 residues long. CDR3 region: CASSLDRGFEQYF. CDR3 bases read: TGTGCCAGCAGTTTAGACAGGGGATTTGAACAGTAC.